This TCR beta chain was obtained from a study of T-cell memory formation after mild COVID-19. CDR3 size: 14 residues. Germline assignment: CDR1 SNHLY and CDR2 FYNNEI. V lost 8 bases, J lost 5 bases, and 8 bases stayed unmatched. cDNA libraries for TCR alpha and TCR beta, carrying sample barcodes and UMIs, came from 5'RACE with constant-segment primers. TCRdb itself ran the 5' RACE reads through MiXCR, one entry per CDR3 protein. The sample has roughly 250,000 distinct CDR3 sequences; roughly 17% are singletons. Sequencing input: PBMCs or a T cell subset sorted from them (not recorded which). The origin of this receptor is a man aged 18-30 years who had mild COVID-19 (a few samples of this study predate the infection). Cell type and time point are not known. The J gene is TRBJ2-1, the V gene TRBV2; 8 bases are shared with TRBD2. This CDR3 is CASVIRGGDNEQFF. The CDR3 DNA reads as TGTGCCAGCGTTATCCGGGGGGGTGACAATGAGCAGTTCTTC.